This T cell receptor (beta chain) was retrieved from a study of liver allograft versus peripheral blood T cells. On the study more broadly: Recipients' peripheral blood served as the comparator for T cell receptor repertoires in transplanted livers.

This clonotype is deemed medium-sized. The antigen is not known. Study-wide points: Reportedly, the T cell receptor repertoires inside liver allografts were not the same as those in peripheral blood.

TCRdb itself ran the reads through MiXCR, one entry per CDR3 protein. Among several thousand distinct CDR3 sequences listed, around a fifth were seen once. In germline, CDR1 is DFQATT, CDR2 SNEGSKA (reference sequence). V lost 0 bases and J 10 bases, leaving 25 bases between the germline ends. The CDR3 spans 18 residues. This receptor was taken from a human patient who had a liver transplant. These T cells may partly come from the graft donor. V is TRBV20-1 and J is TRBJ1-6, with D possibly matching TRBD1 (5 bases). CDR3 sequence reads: CSARDIGVWQGWGSPLHF. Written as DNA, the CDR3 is TGCAGTGCTAGAGATATCGGGGTTTGGCAGGGTTGGGGGTCACCCCTCCACTTT.